This TCR beta chain is from a study of CD8+CD57+ T cells in acquired aplastic anemia. Across the whole study: Isolated CD4+ and CD8+ cells, once sorted, yielded DNA averaging about 3 ug.

Before being chosen for sequencing, patients had shown CD8+CD57+ cell expansion by flow cytometry. Patients uniformly had severe acquired aplastic anemia. Blood sampling was performed on the patients, and none of them had received therapy by then. Germline-derived CDR1 and CDR2 are DFQATT and SNEGSKA (reference sequence). The CDR3 loop spans 13 amino acids. Deletions cut 6 bases from V and 3 bases from J, with 14 bases between. Study-wide points: Researchers reported that CD8+ Simpson's diversity was not significantly different in patients versus controls.

Genomic DNA provided the template from which TCR beta VDJ and CDR3 profiles were obtained. MiXCR, applied by TCRdb to the reads, yields one record per CDR3 protein. This table holds about 160,000 distinct CDR3 sequences, 47% found once. With respect to this clonotype: Antigen: not known.

Material: sorted CD4+, CD8+, or CD8+CD57+ T cells (not recorded which) from PBMCs. The V and J genes are TRBV20-1 and TRBJ1-2, with TRBD1 as a possible D gene (5 bases). The clonotype comes from a human donor with aplastic anemia. As DNA, the CDR3 is TGCAGTGCCTATAGGGGCTCGGACTATGGCTACACCTTC. Translated: CSAYRGSDYGYTF.